The clone carrying this TCR beta chain was detected only once. What it recognizes is unknown. This entry is derived from a study of Graves' ophthalmopathy and Graves' hyperthyroidism. About the research overall: The term stable hyperthyroidism indicated an absence of ophthalmopathy within 18 months of follow-up.

TCR beta CDR3 regions were amplified from RNA transcripts. After a first-round RT-PCR with HTBI primers, a second-round multiplex PCR was run. TCRdb reprocessed the multiplex PCR reads via MiXCR and lists one record per CDR3 protein. The sample holds over a million distinct CDR3 sequences; around a third are singletons and the top ten take 11%. The hyperthyroidism patients had a new diagnosis of under 2 months' duration and were aged 18 to 65. Thyroid ultrasound, orbital computed tomography, TRAb, serum thyroxine and clinical symptoms formed the basis of diagnosis. Findings and limits, study-wide: Blood also contained most of the expanded thyroid clonotypes above 0.001 frequency.

CDR1 and CDR2 (germline): ENHRY, SYGVKD. This CDR3 is 12 amino acids long. Trimming stripped 6 bases from V and 5 bases from J, with 9 bases between. This rearrangement joins TRBV10-3 to TRBJ2-3; D gene uncertain. This sequence was found in an adult man with Graves' hyperthyroidism. Sequences were obtained from peripheral blood or thyroid tissue (not recorded which). The CDR3 is CAIRSAGDTQYF. In DNA, the CDR3 is TGTGCCATCAGGTCGGCCGGAGATACGCAGTATTTT.